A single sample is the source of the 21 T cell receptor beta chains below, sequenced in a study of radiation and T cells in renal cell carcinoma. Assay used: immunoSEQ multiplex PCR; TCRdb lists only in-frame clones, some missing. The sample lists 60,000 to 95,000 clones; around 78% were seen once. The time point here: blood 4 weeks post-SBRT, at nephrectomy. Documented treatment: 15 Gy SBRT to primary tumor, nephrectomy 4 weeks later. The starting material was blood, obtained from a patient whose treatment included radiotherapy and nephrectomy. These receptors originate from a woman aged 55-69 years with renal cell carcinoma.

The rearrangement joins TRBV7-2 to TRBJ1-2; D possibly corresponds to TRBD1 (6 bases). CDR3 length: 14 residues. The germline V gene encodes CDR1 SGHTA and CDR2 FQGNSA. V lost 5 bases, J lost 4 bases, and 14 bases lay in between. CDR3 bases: TGTGCCAGCAGCCCCCGGACAGAACTCTATGGCTACACCTTC. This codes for CASSPRTELYGYTF.

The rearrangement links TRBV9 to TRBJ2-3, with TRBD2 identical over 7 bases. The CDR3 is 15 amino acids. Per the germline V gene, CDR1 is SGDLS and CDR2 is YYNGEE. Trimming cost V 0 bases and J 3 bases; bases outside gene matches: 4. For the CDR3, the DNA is TGTGCCAGCAGCGTAGGCGGGGGAACAACAGATACGCAGTATTTT. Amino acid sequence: CASSVGGGTTDTQYF.

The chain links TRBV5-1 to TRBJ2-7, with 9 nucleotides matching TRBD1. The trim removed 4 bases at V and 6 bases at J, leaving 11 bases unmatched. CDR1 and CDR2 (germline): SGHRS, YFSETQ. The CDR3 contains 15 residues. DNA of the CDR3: TGCGCCAGCAGCCCGACCGGGACAGGGCCCCTCGAGCAGTACTTC. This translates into CASSPTGTGPLEQYF. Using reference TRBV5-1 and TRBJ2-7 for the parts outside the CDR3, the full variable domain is KAGVTQTPRYLIKTRGQQVTLSCSPISGHRSVSWYQQTPGQGLQFLFEYFSETQRNKGNFPGRFSGRQFSNSRSEMNVSTLELGDSALYLCASSPTGTGPLEQYFGPGTRLTVT.

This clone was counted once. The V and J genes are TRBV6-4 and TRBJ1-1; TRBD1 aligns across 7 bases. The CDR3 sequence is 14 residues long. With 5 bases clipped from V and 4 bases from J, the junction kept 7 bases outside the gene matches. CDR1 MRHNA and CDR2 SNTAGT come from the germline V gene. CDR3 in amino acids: CASSPGGASTEAFF. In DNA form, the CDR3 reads TGTGCCAGCAGTCCAGGGGGGGCGAGCACTGAAGCTTTCTTT.

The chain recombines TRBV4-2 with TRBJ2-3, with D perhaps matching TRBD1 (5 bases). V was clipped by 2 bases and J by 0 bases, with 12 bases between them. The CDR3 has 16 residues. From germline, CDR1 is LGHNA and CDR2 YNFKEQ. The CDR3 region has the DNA TGTGCCAGCAGCCAAACCGGTGGGGCTAGCACAGATACGCAGTATTTT. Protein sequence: CASSQTGGASTDTQYF.

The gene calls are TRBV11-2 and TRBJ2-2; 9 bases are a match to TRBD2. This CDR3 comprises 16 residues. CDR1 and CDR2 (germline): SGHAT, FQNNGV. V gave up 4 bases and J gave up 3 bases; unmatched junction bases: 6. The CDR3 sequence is CASSYSGGPDTGELFF. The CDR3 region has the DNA TGTGCCAGCAGCTATAGCGGGGGCCCGGACACCGGGGAGCTGTTTTTT.

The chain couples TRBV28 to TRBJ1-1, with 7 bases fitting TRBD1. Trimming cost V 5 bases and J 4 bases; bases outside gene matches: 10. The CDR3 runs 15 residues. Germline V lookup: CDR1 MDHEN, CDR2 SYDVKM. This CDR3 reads CASSDPGQLGTEAFF. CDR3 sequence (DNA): TGTGCCAGCAGTGATCCGGGACAGCTCGGCACTGAAGCTTTCTTT.

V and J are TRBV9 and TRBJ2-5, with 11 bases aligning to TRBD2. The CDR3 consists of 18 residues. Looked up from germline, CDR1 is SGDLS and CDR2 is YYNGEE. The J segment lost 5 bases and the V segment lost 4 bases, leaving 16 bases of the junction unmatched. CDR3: CASSPEITSGGDYETQYF. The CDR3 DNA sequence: TGTGCCAGCAGCCCTGAAATCACTAGCGGGGGCGACTACGAGACCCAGTACTTC.

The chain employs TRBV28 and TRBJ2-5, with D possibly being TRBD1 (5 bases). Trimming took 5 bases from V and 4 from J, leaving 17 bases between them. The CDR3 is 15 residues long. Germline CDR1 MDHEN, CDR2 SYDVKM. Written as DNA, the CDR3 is TGTGCCAGCAGTCCTTCCCAGGCAGGGTCAGAGACCCAGTACTTC. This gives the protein CASSPSQAGSETQYF.

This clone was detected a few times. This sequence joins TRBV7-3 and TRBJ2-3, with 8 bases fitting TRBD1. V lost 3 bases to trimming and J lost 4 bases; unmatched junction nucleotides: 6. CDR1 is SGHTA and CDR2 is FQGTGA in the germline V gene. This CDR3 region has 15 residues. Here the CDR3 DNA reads TGTGCCAGCAGCTTTGGACAGGGTTATGCAGATACGCAGTATTTT. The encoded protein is CASSFGQGYADTQYF.

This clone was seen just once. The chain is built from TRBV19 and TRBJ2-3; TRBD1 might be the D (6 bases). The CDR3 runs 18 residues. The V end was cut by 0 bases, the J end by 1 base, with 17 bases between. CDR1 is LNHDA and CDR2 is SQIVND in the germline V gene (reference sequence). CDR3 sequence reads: CASSIDLLQGWGTDTQYF. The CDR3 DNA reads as TGTGCCAGTAGTATAGATCTGTTACAGGGTTGGGGCACAGATACGCAGTATTTT.

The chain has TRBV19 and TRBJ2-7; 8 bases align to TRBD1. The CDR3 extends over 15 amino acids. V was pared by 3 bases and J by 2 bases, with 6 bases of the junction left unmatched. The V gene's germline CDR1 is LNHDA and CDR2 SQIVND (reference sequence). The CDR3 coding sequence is TGTGCCAGTAGTATTACAGGGGGACTCCCCTACGAGCAGTACTTC. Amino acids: CASSITGGLPYEQYF.

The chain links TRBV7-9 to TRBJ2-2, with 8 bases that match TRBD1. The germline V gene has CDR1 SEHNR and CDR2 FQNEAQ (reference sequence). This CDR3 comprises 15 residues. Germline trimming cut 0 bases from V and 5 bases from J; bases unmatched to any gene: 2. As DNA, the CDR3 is TGTGCCAGCAGCTTAGCCGGACAGGGTACCGGGGAGCTGTTTTTT. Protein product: CASSLAGQGTGELFF.

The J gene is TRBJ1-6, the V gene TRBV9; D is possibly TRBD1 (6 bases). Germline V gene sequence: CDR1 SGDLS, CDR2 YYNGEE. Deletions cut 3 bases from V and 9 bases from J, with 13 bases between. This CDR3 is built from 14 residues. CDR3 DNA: TGTGCCAGCAGCGAATACAGGGATGGTTCACCCCTCCACTTT. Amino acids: CASSEYRDGSPLHF.

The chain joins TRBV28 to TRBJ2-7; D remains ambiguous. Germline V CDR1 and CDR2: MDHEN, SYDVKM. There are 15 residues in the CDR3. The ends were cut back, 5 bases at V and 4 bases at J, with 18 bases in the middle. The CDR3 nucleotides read TGTGCCAGCAGTCCATCTCCTCCCGGGTTATACGAGCAGTACTTC. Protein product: CASSPSPPGLYEQYF.

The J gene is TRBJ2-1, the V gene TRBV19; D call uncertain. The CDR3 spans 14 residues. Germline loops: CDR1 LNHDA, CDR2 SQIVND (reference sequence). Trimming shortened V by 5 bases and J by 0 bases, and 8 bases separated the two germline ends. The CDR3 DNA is TGTGCCAGTAGTTCAGTGTCCTCCTACAATGAGCAGTTCTTC. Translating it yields CASSSVSSYNEQFF.

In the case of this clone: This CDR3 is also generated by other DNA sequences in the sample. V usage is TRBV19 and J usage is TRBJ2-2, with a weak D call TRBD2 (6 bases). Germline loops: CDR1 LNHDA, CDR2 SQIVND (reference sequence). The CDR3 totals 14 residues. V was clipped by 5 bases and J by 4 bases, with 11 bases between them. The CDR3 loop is CASSGGAGTGELFF. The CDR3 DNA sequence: TGTGCCAGTAGTGGCGGGGCAGGCACCGGGGAGCTGTTTTTT.

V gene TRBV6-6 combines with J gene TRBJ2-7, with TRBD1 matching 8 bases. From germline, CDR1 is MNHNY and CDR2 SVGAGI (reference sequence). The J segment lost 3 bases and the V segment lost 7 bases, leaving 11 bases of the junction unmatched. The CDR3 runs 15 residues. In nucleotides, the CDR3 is TGTGCCAGCATCCCCGCCTTACAGGGGGGCTACGAGCAGTACTTC. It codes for CASIPALQGGYEQYF.

CDR3 amino acids: CASSLAITGELFF. The CDR3 nucleotides are TGTGCCAGCAGCTTGGCCATCACCGGGGAGCTGTTTTTT. V is TRBV5-8 and J is TRBJ2-2, with D unresolved. Trimming shortened V by 0 bases and J by 4 bases, and 4 bases separated the two germline ends. There are 13 residues in the CDR3. Germline assignment: CDR1 SGHTS and CDR2 YDEGEE.

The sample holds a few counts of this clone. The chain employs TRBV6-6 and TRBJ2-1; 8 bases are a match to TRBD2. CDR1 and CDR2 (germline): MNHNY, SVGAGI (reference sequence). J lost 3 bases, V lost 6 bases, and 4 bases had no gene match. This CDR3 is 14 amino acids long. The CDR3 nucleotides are TGTGCCAGCAGCCCTGGGACTAGCTACAATGAGCAGTTCTTC. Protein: CASSPGTSYNEQFF.

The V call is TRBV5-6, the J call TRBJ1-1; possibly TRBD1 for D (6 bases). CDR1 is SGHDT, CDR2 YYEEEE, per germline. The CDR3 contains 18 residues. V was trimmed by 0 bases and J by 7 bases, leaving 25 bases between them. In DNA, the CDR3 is TGTGCCAGCAGCTTGGTTGGACTTGGGGCCCAGGGCAGGGGTGAAGCTTTCTTT. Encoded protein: CASSLVGLGAQGRGEAFF.